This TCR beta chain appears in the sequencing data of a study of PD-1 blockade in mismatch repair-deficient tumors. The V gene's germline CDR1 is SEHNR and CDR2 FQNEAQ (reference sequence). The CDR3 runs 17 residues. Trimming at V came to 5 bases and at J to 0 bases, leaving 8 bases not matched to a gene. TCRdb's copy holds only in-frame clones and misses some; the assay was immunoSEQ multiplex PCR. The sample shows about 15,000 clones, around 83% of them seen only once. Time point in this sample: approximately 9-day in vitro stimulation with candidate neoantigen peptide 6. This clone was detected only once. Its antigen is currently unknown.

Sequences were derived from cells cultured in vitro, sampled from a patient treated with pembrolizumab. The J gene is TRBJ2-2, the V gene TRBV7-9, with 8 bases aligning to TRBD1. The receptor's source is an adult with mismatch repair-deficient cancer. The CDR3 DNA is TGTGCCAGCAGCCTCCCCTTGGGACAGGCGAACACCGGGGAGCTGTTTTTT. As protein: CASSLPLGQANTGELFF. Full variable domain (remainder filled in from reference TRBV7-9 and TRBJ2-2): DTGVSQNPRHKITKRGQNVTFRCDPISEHNRLYWYRQTLGQGPEFLTYFQNEAQLEKSRLLSDRFSAERPKGSFSTLEIQRTEQGDSAMYLCASSLPLGQANTGELFFGEGSRLTVL.